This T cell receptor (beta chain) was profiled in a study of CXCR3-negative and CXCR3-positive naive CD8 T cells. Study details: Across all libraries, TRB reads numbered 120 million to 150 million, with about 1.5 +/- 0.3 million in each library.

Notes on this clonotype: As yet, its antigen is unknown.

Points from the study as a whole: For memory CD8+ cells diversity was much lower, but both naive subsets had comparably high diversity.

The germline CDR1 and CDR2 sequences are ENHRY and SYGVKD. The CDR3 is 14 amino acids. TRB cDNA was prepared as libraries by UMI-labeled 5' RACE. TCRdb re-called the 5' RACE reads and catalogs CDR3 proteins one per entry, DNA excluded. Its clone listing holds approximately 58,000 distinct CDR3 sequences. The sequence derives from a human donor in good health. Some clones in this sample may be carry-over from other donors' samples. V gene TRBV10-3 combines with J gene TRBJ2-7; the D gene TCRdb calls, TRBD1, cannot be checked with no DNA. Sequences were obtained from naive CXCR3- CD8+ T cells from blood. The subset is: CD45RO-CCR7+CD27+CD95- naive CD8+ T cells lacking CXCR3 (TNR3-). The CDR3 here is CAITGTGGTYEQYF.